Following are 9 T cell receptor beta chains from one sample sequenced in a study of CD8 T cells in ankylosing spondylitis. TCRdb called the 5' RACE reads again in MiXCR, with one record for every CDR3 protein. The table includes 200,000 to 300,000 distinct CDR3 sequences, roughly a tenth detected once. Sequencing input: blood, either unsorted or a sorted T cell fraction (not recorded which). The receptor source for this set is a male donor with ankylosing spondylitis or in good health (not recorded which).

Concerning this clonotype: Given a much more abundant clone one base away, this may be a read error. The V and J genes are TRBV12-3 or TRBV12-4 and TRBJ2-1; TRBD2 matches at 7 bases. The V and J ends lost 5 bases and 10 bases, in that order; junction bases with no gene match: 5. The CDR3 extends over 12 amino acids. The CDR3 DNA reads TGTGCCAGCAGTCTCCTAGCGGCGGAGCAGTTCTTC. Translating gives CASSLLAAEQFF.

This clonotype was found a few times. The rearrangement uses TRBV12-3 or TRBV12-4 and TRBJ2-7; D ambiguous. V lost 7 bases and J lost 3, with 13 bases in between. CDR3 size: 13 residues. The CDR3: CASTSRTDYEQYF. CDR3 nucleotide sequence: TGTGCCAGCACTTCGCGGACGGACTACGAGCAGTACTTC.

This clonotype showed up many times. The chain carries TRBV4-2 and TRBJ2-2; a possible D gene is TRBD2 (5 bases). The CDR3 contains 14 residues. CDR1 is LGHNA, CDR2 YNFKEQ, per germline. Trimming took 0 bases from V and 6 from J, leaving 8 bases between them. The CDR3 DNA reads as TGTGCCAGCAGCCAAGATTGGGGAGCCGGGGAGCTGTTTTTT. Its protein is CASSQDWGAGELFF.

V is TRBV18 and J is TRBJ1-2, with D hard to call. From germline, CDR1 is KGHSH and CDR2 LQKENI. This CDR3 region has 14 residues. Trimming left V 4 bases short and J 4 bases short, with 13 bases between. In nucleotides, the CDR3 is TGTGCCAGCTCACAACGTACCGCCACCTATGGCTACACCTTC. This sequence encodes CASSQRTATYGYTF.

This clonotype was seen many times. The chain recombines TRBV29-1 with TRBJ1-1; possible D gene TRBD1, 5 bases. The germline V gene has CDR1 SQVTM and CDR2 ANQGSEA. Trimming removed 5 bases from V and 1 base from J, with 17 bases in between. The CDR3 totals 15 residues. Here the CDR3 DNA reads TGCAGCGTTATGGGGGTTGGGGGTAAGAACACTGAAGCTTTCTTT. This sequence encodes CSVMGVGGKNTEAFF.

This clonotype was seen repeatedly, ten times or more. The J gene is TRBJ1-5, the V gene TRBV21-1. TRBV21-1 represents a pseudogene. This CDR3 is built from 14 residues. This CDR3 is CASTKGGSNQPQHF. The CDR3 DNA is TGTGCCAGCACTAAGGGAGGGAGCAATCAGCCCCAGCATTTT.

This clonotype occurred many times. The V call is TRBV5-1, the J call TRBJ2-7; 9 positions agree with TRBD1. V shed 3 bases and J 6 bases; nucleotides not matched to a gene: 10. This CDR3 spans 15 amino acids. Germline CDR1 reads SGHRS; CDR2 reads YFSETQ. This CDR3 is CASSSGTGPPSEQYF. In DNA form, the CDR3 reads TGCGCCAGCAGCTCGGGGACAGGGCCCCCGAGCGAGCAGTACTTC.

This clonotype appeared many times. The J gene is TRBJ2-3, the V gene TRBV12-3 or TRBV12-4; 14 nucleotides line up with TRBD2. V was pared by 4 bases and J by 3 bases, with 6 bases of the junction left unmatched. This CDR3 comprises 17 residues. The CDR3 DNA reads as TGTGCCAGCAGTTCCGTTGGACTAGCGGGAGGAACAGATACGCAGTATTTT. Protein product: CASSSVGLAGGTDTQYF.

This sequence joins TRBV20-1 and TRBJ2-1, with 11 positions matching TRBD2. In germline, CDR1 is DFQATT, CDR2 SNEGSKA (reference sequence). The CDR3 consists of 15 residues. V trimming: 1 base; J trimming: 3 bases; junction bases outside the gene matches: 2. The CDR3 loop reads CSARVGTSGYNEQFF. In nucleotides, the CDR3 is TGCAGTGCTAGAGTTGGGACTAGCGGCTACAATGAGCAGTTCTTC.